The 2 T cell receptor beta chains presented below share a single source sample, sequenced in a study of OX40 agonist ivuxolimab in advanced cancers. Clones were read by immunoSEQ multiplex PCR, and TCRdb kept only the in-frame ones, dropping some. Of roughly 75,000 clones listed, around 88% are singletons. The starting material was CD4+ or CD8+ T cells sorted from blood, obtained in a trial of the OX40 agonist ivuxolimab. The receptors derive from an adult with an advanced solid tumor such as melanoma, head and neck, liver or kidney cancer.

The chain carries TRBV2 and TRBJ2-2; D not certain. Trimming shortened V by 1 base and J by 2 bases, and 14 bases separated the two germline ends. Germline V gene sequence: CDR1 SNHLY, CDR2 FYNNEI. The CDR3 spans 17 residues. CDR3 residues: CASSEGRSRGNTGELFF. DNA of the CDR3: TGTGCCAGCAGTGAAGGTCGGTCTCGAGGAAACACCGGGGAGCTGTTTTTT.

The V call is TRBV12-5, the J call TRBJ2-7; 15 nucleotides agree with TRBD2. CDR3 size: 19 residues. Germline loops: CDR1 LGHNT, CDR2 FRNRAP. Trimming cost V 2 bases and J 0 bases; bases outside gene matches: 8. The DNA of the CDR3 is TGTGCTAGTGGTTTGTCTCGAGGACTAGCGGGAGGGAGCTCCTACGAGCAGTACTTC. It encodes CASGLSRGLAGGSSYEQYF.